This TCR beta chain was sequenced for a study of blood T cell repertoires in COVID-19. Clones were sequenced by immunoSEQ multiplex PCR, and TCRdb holds only the in-frame ones, with some missing. This sample has approximately 270,000 clones; about 85% occur once, and the top ten carry around 1%. CDR3 length: 11 residues. Trimming left V 5 bases short and J 8 bases short, with 12 bases between. The germline gives CDR1 GTSNPN, CDR2 SVGIG (reference sequence). This TCR derives from a human donor with COVID-19, enrolled during active disease. The donor label of this sample is uncertain. The chain carries TRBV30 and TRBJ1-2; D may be TRBD1 (6 bases). Sequenced input: peripheral blood. The CDR3 nucleotides are TGTGCCTGGGCGGACAGTAGCGGCTACACCTTC. It translates to CAWADSSGYTF. Based on the CDR3 plus reference TRBV30 and TRBJ1-2, the full variable domain is SQTIHQWPATLVQPVGSPLSLECTVEGTSNPNLYWYRQAAGRGLQLLFYSVGIGQISSEVPQNLSASRPQDRQFILSSKKLLLSDSGFYLCAWADSSGYTFGSGTRLTVV.